This T cell receptor (beta chain) was identified during a study of vaccination and CD4 T cells after COVID-19. For the study at large: Samples were taken after vaccination, a median of approximately 73 days after dose two, with a range of 14 to 241. Controls had a CEFX pool, an HIV-1 Nef pool, or no peptide added.

This CDR3 is 14 amino acids long. The ends were cut back, 4 bases at V and 0 bases at J, with 8 bases in the middle. Germline V gene lookup returns CDR1 SGHNT and CDR2 YENEEA. As for this clonotype: Antigen specificity is unknown.

Sequenced with the Oncomine TCR Beta short-read assay was DNA taken from cultured CD4+ T cells. TCRdb re-called the PCR reads through MiXCR, storing one row per CDR3 protein. The repertoire consists of just under 20,000 distinct CDR3 sequences, with 40% occurring once and the leading ten covering around 8.3%. Treatment specified: approximately 9-day PBMC culture with coronavirus spike peptide pools or control peptides (ViraFEST assay). Antigen-specific T cells were expanded with peptide pools by ViraFEST, and TCRs were then sequenced. Peptide pools at approximately 10 ug/ml, together with around 10 IU/ml IL-2, were added to cultures of two million PBMCs per well.

The chain carries TRBV11-3 and TRBJ2-3; tentative D call: TRBD2 (6 bases). Material: CD4+ T cells from blood, cultured in vitro, obtained after SARS-CoV-2 vaccination. The clonotype comes from a human donor who had recovered from COVID-19. DNA for the CDR3: TGTGCCAGCAGCTCCGGGACTAGCACAGATACGCAGTATTTT. Translated, it gives CASSSGTSTDTQYF.